This T cell receptor beta chain was recovered during a study of cytomegalovirus exposure and HLA in healthy donors. Overall study findings and caveats: No immune exposure information besides CMV serostatus was available. Published work reported that the classifier diagnosed cytomegalovirus status with high specificity and sensitivity.

This clone came up a few times. The antigen remains undetermined. The CDR3 consists of 18 residues. The V and J ends lost 1 base and 5 bases, in that order; junction bases with no gene match: 13. Germline V CDR1 and CDR2: SEHNR, FQNEAQ (reference sequence). In the PCR, 60 Vbeta and 13 Jbeta primers were used. Sequencing was performed with immunoSEQ multiplex PCR; in TCRdb, only in-frame clones are kept and a portion is missing. The table lists over 75,000 clones, approximately 65% of them singletons. This receptor was taken from a man younger than 40 in good health and CMV-seronegative. The rearrangement uses TRBV7-9 and TRBJ1-4, with 7 bases lining up with TRBD1. The specimen sequenced was PBMCs. CDR3 in amino acids: CASSLGQGGDGSNEKLFF. The CDR3 DNA is TGTGCCAGCAGCTTAGGGCAGGGGGGCGACGGGTCAAATGAAAAACTGTTTTTT. Combining the CDR3 with reference TRBV7-9 and TRBJ1-4 gives the whole variable domain DTGVSQNPRHKITKRGQNVTFRCDPISEHNRLYWYRQTLGQGPEFLTYFQNEAQLEKSRLLSDRFSAERPKGSFSTLEIQRTEQGDSAMYLCASSLGQGGDGSNEKLFFGSGTQLSVL.